This passage covers 20 T cell receptor beta chains from one sample sequenced in a study of prognosis after radiotherapy for stage I lung cancer. CDR3 of TCR beta was amplified from genomic DNA via a two-round multiplex PCR. Amplification during the initial PCR round employed primers specific to each TRBV and TRBJ gene. TCRdb called the multiplex PCR reads again in MiXCR, with one record for every CDR3 protein. This table has fewer than 15,000 distinct CDR3 sequences, around 50% appearing once. The sample in question was PBMCs, obtained before or after stereotactic body radiation therapy (not recorded which). The receptors were sampled from a donor aged 50 or older with non-small cell lung cancer.

This clonotype was found many times. V is TRBV20-1 and J is TRBJ1-1; no reliable D call. V was cut by 3 bases and J by 5 bases, with 4 bases left in between. The CDR3 is made up of 10 amino acids. Germline CDR1 and CDR2: DFQATT and SNEGSKA (reference sequence). The CDR3 here is CSASNTEAFF. For the CDR3, the DNA is TGCAGTGCTAGTAATACTGAAGCTTTCTTT.

A single count supports this clonotype. One end of the junction is discordant with germline, which a read error may explain. The chain combines TRBV20-1 with TRBJ2-2; D gene ambiguous. The germline V gene encodes CDR1 DFQATT and CDR2 SNEGSKA (reference sequence). This CDR3 has 13 amino acids. CDR3 DNA sequence: TGCAGTGCTAGATATATCCCCACCGTGGAGCTGTTTTTT. Translated: CSARYIPTVELFF.

This clonotype has only one observation. Compared with germline, one end of the junction differs, possibly owing to a read error. This rearrangement joins TRBV6-2 or TRBV6-3 to TRBJ2-3; 11 nucleotides align to TRBD2. Germline V gives CDR1 MNHEY, CDR2 SVGEGT. The CDR3 length is 18 residues. The CDR3 sequence: CASSDRLAGRSPTYTQYF. The CDR3 nucleotides are TGTGCCAGCAGTGATCGACTAGCGGGGAGAAGCCCCACATATACTCAGTATTTT.

This chain joins TRBV2 and TRBJ1-5; D not resolved. There are 14 residues in the CDR3. Trimming took 8 bases from V and 2 from J, leaving 13 bases between them. CDR1 and CDR2 from the germline V gene are SNHLY and FYNNEI. CDR3 sequence: CASAEELGNQPQHF. The CDR3 nucleotides read TGTGCCAGCGCGGAGGAATTAGGCAATCAGCCCCAGCATTTT.

The V gene is TRBV20-1, the J gene TRBJ1-1; the D gene is possibly TRBD1 (5 bases). The germline V gene encodes CDR1 DFQATT and CDR2 SNEGSKA (reference sequence). The CDR3 consists of 14 residues. The germline V and J ends were trimmed by 6 bases and 3 bases, with 17 bases remaining between them. CDR3 nucleotide sequence: TGCAGTGCCCATTTTGAGGGGTGGGACACTGAAGCTTTCTTT. It yields the protein CSAHFEGWDTEAFF.

This clonotype is termed medium-sized. This chain joins TRBV11-3 and TRBJ1-3; perhaps TRBD1 as D (5 bases). The V gene's germline CDR1 is SGHNT and CDR2 YENEEA. This CDR3 region has 14 residues. The V and J ends lost 4 bases and 4 bases respectively, with 11 bases between them. The CDR3 is CASSWPRVGNTIYF. CDR3 sequence (DNA): TGTGCCAGCAGCTGGCCCAGGGTGGGAAACACCATATATTTT.

By frequency in the sample, this clonotype is medium-sized. The chain uses TRBV25-1 and TRBJ2-1; TRBD2 matches at 10 bases. V lost 2 bases and J lost 4; bases outside the gene matches: 8. Germline CDR1 is MGHDK and CDR2 is SYGVNS. The CDR3 spans 17 residues. In DNA form, the CDR3 reads TGTGCCAGCAGTGAACTCTGGGGTAGCGGGAGGTACAATGAGCAGTTCTTC. Encoded protein: CASSELWGSGRYNEQFF.

This clonotype is deemed medium-sized. This chain joins TRBV7-2 and TRBJ2-7, with 12 bases lining up with TRBD2. J gave up 2 bases and V 5 bases, and 4 bases lay outside the gene matches. The length of the CDR3 is 15 residues. The germline V gene encodes CDR1 SGHTA and CDR2 FQGNSA. The CDR3 nucleotides read TGTGCCAGCAGCCATCTAGCGGGAGGGGCCTACGAGCAGTACTTC. The encoded protein is CASSHLAGGAYEQYF.

This clonotype has ten or more counts. The chain has TRBV4-3 and TRBJ1-1, with no clear D. The CDR3 covers 16 residues. CDR1 is LGHNA, CDR2 YSLEER, per germline. V was cut by 0 bases and J by 0 bases, with 11 bases left in between. The CDR3 nucleotides are TGCGCCAGCAGCCAAGATTCTCCAGGCGTGAACACTGAAGCTTTCTTT. Amino acid sequence: CASSQDSPGVNTEAFF.

Comment on this clonotype: Since a far larger clone is one base different, this is likely a read error. The chain has TRBV27 and TRBJ2-2, with D possibly being TRBD2 (5 bases). The CDR3 is made up of 14 amino acids. Germline V gives CDR1 MNHEY, CDR2 SMNVEV (reference sequence). The chain's CDR3 is CASSLVSGTGEPFF. In DNA, the CDR3 is TGTGCCAGCAGCTTAGTGTCGGGCACCGGGGAGCCGTTTTTT.

The chain couples TRBV20-1 to TRBJ1-2, with 7 bases lining up with TRBD1. The V and J ends lost 7 bases and 1 base, in that order; junction bases with no gene match: 9. Looked up from germline, CDR1 is DFQATT and CDR2 is SNEGSKA (reference sequence). This CDR3 contains 14 residues. In nucleotides, the CDR3 is TGCAGTGAAACGGAGGGGGCGTATAACTATGGCTACACCTTC. Translation: CSETEGAYNYGYTF.

The table lists this clonotype with many counts. The chain couples TRBV2 to TRBJ1-2; unclear D gene. Germline loops: CDR1 SNHLY, CDR2 FYNNEI. V gave up 6 bases and J gave up 0 bases, with 11 bases separating them. This CDR3 region has 14 residues. CDR3 protein: CASSDYGSNYGYTF. DNA of the CDR3: TGTGCCAGCAGCGACTACGGATCTAACTATGGCTACACCTTC.

Comments on this clonotype: It differs at one base from a far larger clone, so likely a read error. The genes are TRBV12-3 or TRBV12-4 and TRBJ2-1, with 8 bases fitting TRBD1. This CDR3 has 15 residues. Trimming at V came to 6 bases and at J to 5 bases, leaving 9 bases not matched to a gene. The CDR3: CASSFTGGSNNEQFF. The CDR3, as DNA: TGTGCCAGCAGCTTCACAGGGGGGTCTAACAATGAGCAGTTCTTC.

This chain links TRBV6-4 with TRBJ2-2; 9 bases fit TRBD2. V shed 4 bases, J shed 3 bases, and the junction held 3 bases outside the gene matches. CDR1 is MRHNA, CDR2 SNTAGT, per germline. The CDR3 extends over 15 amino acids. CDR3 coding DNA: TGTGCCAGCAGTGCACTAGCGGGTCACACCGGGGAGCTGTTTTTT. Protein product: CASSALAGHTGELFF.

This clonotype was counted many times. The chain couples TRBV18 to TRBJ2-2; D is undetermined. Germline assignment: CDR1 KGHSH and CDR2 LQKENI. With 1 base removed from V and 3 bases from J, the gap between germline ends came to 6 bases. The CDR3 is 14 residues long. The CDR3 loop is CASSPQGYTGELFF. The CDR3 region has the DNA TGTGCCAGCTCACCACAGGGTTACACCGGGGAGCTGTTTTTT.

With respect to this clonotype: With only one base between it and a far larger clone, this is likely a read error. The chain employs TRBV6-5 and TRBJ2-7, with D uncertain. The germline gives CDR1 MNHEY, CDR2 SVGAGI. This CDR3 is built from 13 residues. The CDR3 coding sequence is TGTGCCAGCAGTGTGGGTGGTCCCTACGAGAAGTACTTC. Translating gives CASSVGGPYEKYF.

Comments on this clonotype: A far more abundant clone sits one base away, making this likely a read error. The chain combines TRBV6-4 with TRBJ2-7; D gene ambiguous. The V gene's germline CDR1 is MRHNA and CDR2 SNTAGT. CDR3 size: 13 residues. The CDR3 DNA is TGTGCCAGCAGTTACTCGGTCCACTACGAGCGGTACTTC. Protein sequence: CASSYSVHYERYF.

This clonotype was counted a single time. J is TRBJ2-5 and V is TRBV10-3; D is undetermined. The germline V and J ends were trimmed by 2 bases and 1 base, with 5 bases remaining between them. Germline lookup yields CDR1 ENHRY and CDR2 SYGVKD. The CDR3 length is 13 residues. Here the CDR3 reads CAISEGFQETQYF. For the CDR3, the DNA is TGTGCCATCAGTGAGGGATTCCAAGAGACCCAGTACTTC.

The chain joins TRBV28 to TRBJ2-1; 10 bases fit TRBD2. Germline CDR1 MDHEN, CDR2 SYDVKM. The CDR3 has 13 amino acids. J gave up 6 bases and V 10 bases, and 6 bases lay outside the gene matches. The chain's CDR3 is CAIRGTSVNEQFF. CDR3 nucleotide sequence: TGTGCCATCCGAGGGACTAGCGTCAATGAGCAGTTCTTC.

This clonotype was counted a few times. The rearrangement joins TRBV19 to TRBJ1-1; 7 bases line up with TRBD1. V trimming: 3 bases; J trimming: 4 bases; junction bases outside the gene matches: 2. CDR3 size: 13 residues. The germline V gene encodes CDR1 LNHDA and CDR2 SQIVND (reference sequence). The CDR3 DNA is TGTGCCAGTAGTATTACAGGGGCCACTGAAGCTTTCTTT. This encodes CASSITGATEAFF.